The 16 T cell receptor beta chains below all came from one sample that was sequenced in a study of blood T cell repertoires in COVID-19. Some clones are missing from TCRdb's copy, which holds only in-frame ones; the method was immunoSEQ multiplex PCR. The sample gives 95,000 to 150,000 clones, over 75% of which show up once; 27% is in the top ten. Sequenced material: peripheral blood. The origin of the receptors is a woman at least 80 years old with acute or convalescent COVID-19.

The chain links TRBV5-1 to TRBJ1-1; 10 bases map to TRBD1. J gave up 4 bases and V 4 bases, and 4 bases lay outside the gene matches. Per the germline V gene, CDR1 is SGHRS and CDR2 is YFSETQ. The length of the CDR3 is 14 residues. The CDR3 protein is CASSRQGATTEAFF. CDR3 in DNA: TGCGCCAGCAGCCGACAGGGGGCCACCACTGAAGCTTTCTTT.

The CDR3 region is CASSRTGSAGGQYV. DNA of the CDR3: TGTGCCAGCTCGAGGACTGGATCAGCCGGGGGGCAGTACGTC. The J gene is TRBJ2-7, the V gene TRBV28, with D possibly matching TRBD2 (6 bases). V lost 8 bases and J 9 bases, leaving 23 bases between the germline ends. This CDR3 has 14 amino acids. Germline CDR1 is MDHEN and CDR2 is SYDVKM.

The J gene is TRBJ1-4, the V gene TRBV4-2; 9 nucleotides align to TRBD1. The CDR3 loop spans 17 amino acids. Germline V lookup: CDR1 LGHNA, CDR2 YNFKEQ. The V gene end was trimmed by 4 bases and the J gene end by 8 bases; junction bases not matched to a gene: 14. CDR3 coding DNA: TGTGCCAGCAGCCGGACGTTACAGGGGGCAAGAGGGGAAAAACTGTTTTTT. Residues: CASSRTLQGARGEKLFF.

The sample holds a few counts of this clone. This rearrangement joins TRBV27 to TRBJ2-7; D remains unclear. V lost 5 bases and J 4 bases, leaving 12 bases between the germline ends. Looked up from germline, CDR1 is MNHEY and CDR2 is SMNVEV (reference sequence). This CDR3 region has 13 residues. CDR3 bases: TGTGCCAGCAGTGAGAGACACCAATACGAGCAGTACGTC. It translates to CASSERHQYEQYV.

The chain carries TRBV7-9 and TRBJ1-5, with D hard to call. The V and J ends lost 3 bases and 6 bases respectively, with 9 bases between them. The CDR3 contains 13 residues. Germline V gives CDR1 SEHNR, CDR2 FQNEAQ (reference sequence). The CDR3 is CASSFSLSQPQHF. CDR3 nucleotide sequence: TGTGCCAGCAGCTTTAGCCTTTCTCAGCCCCAGCATTTT.

This clone is a singleton in its sample. The chain recombines TRBV3-1 (or the pseudogene TRBV3-2) with TRBJ1-1, with 11 bases lining up with TRBD1. V gave up 4 bases and J gave up 7 bases; unmatched junction bases: 5. The CDR3 loop spans 14 amino acids. Looked up from germline, CDR1 is LGHDT and CDR2 is YNNKEL (reference sequence). CDR3 protein: CASSPRDRGNEAFF. The CDR3 bases are TGTGCCAGCAGCCCCCGGGACAGGGGGAATGAAGCTTTCTTT.

The chain combines TRBV11-2 with TRBJ1-5, with D uncertain. The CDR3 is made up of 15 amino acids. Germline values: CDR1 SGHAT, CDR2 FQNNGV. The V and J ends lost 0 bases and 1 base respectively, with 7 bases between them. The CDR3 DNA sequence: TGTGCCAGCAGCTTAGACACACACAGCAATCAGCCCCAGCATTTT. The encoded protein is CASSLDTHSNQPQHF. The entire variable domain, with the rest obtained from reference TRBV11-2 and TRBJ1-5, is as follows: EAGVAQSPRYKIIEKRQSVAFWCNPISGHATLYWYQQILGQGPKLLIQFQNNGVVDDSQLPKDRFSAERLKGVDSTLKIQPAKLEDSAVYLCASSLDTHSNQPQHFGDGTRLSIL.

J is TRBJ2-2 and V is TRBV7-2; 9 bases map to TRBD2. The trim removed 3 bases at V and 6 bases at J, leaving 5 bases unmatched. The CDR3 is 15 residues long. From germline, CDR1 is SGHTA and CDR2 FQGNSA. In DNA form, the CDR3 reads TGTGCCAGCAGCTTCCCCGGGACTAGCCCCGGGGAGCTGTTTTTT. Protein product: CASSFPGTSPGELFF. The complete variable domain, with remaining parts taken from reference TRBV7-2 and TRBJ2-2, reads GAGVSQSPSNKVTEKGKDVELRCDPISGHTALYWYRQSLGQGLEFLIYFQGNSAPDKSGLPSDRFSAERTGGSVSTLTIQRTQQEDSAVYLCASSFPGTSPGELFFGEGSRLTVL.

The genes are TRBV7-2 and TRBJ2-2; the D gene is possibly TRBD1 (5 bases). The V and J ends lost 1 base and 7 bases respectively, with 13 bases between them. CDR1 SGHTA and CDR2 FQGNSA come from the germline V gene. The length of the CDR3 is 15 residues. The CDR3 sequence: CASSLDPAGFGELFF. As DNA, the CDR3 is TGTGCCAGCAGCTTAGACCCCGCAGGGTTCGGGGAGCTGTTTTTT.

The genes are TRBV5-8 and TRBJ1-2; 8 nucleotides line up with TRBD1. V gave up 1 base and J gave up 7 bases; unmatched junction bases: 6. Germline V CDR1 and CDR2: SGHTS, YDEGEE. The CDR3 has 14 amino acids. Here the CDR3 DNA reads TGTGCCAGCAGCTTGTCCAGGGGGCCGGTTGGCTACACCTTC. Protein: CASSLSRGPVGYTF.

The V and J genes are TRBV7-9 and TRBJ1-3; no clear D gene. Between the trimmed V and J ends, which lost 2 bases and 4 bases, there was a span of 6 bases. CDR1 and CDR2 from the germline V gene are SEHNR and FQNEAQ (reference sequence). This CDR3 is 13 amino acids long. The DNA of the CDR3 is TGTGCCAGCAGCTTATCCGCGGGAAACACCATATATTTT. Its protein product is CASSLSAGNTIYF.

This clone has only one observation. CDR3 residues: CASSGTGKTEAFF. Here the CDR3 DNA reads TGTGCCAGCAGCGGGACAGGGAAGACTGAAGCTTTCTTT. This chain links TRBV9 with TRBJ1-1; 8 positions agree with TRBD1. The trim removed 3 bases at V and 5 bases at J, leaving 3 bases unmatched. This CDR3 is built from 13 residues. Germline CDR1 is SGDLS and CDR2 is YYNGEE.

V is TRBV4-3 and J is TRBJ1-5, with D hard to call. Between the trimmed V and J ends, which lost 0 bases and 1 base, there was a span of 7 bases. There are 15 residues in the CDR3. Per germline, CDR1 LGHNA and CDR2 YSLEER. CDR3 protein: CASSQDRSSNQPQHF. The CDR3 DNA follows: TGCGCCAGCAGCCAAGATAGATCGAGCAATCAGCCCCAGCATTTT.

In its sample, this clone was seen once. This chain links TRBV19 with TRBJ2-3, with D hard to call. V was clipped by 4 bases and J by 4 bases, with 12 bases between them. Looked up from germline, CDR1 is LNHDA and CDR2 is SQIVND (reference sequence). The CDR3 length is 14 residues. The CDR3 here is CASSTYDNSDTQYF. DNA of the CDR3: TGTGCCAGTAGTACTTACGACAACTCAGATACGCAGTATTTT.

The chain combines TRBV7-3 with TRBJ2-5, with D possibly TRBD2 on 5 matching bases. Per germline, CDR1 SGHTA and CDR2 FQGTGA. The CDR3 consists of 14 residues. V shed 5 bases and J shed 2 bases, with 12 bases lying between them. CDR3 sequence: CASSPQRGQETQYF. For the CDR3, the DNA is TGTGCCAGCAGCCCGCAACGGGGACAAGAGACCCAGTACTTC.

The genes are TRBV2 and TRBJ2-2; possibly TRBD1 for D (6 bases). The CDR3 has 19 amino acids. The V gene's germline CDR1 is SNHLY and CDR2 FYNNEI. V lost 8 bases and J lost 4, with 29 bases in between. As DNA, the CDR3 is TGTGCCAGCTTAGCCCGGAAGCTCATAGGGGGATCGGGCACCGGGGAGCTGTTTTTT. This sequence encodes CASLARKLIGGSGTGELFF.